These T cell receptor beta chains were read from a single sample in a study of CD8+CD57+ T cells in acquired aplastic anemia. One entry per CDR3 protein results from TCRdb running MiXCR on the reads. The sample holds 150,000 to 200,000 distinct CDR3 sequences, around 65% seen once. Sequenced: sorted CD4+, CD8+, or CD8+CD57+ T cells (not recorded which) from PBMCs. Receptor source: a human donor with severe aplastic anemia or a healthy control (not recorded which). CDR3s include the opening cysteine and the closing phenylalanine or tryptophan. Each record gives: D gene, J gene, clone size, V gene, CDR3 DNA, CDR3 protein. D genes are given only for firm matches. Expanded clones get a size class; other rows say once, few or many, or leave the size out.

D: TRBD2; J: TRBJ2-2; size: NA; V: TRBV10-3; DNA: TGTGCCATCAGTGGACTAGCCCAATCAACGAACACCGGGGAGCTGTTTTTT; CDR3: CAISGLAQSTNTGELFF
D: NA; J: TRBJ1-1; size: many; V: TRBV5-1; DNA: TGCGCCAGCAGCTTGGTAGGGGGACCAGGGGAGAACACTGAAGCTTTCTTT; CDR3: CASSLVGGPGENTEAFF
D: NA; J: TRBJ2-7; size: few; V: TRBV12-3/TRBV12-4; DNA: TGTGCCAGCAGTTTAGGCGGCAGGGAAGCTCACGAGCAGTACTTC; CDR3: CASSLGGREAHEQYF
D: NA; J: TRBJ1-5; size: NA; V: TRBV15; DNA: TGTGCCACCAGCAGAGATCCCGGGGATGGGCCCCAGCATTTT; CDR3: CATSRDPGDGPQHF
D: NA; J: TRBJ1-1; size: NA; V: TRBV20-1; DNA: TGCAGTGCCCCCGTTGAGAACACTGAAGCTTTCTTT; CDR3: CSAPVENTEAFF
D: NA; J: TRBJ2-5; size: few; V: TRBV15; DNA: TGTGCCACCAGCTTTACTAGGGGGGCTGGCGAGACCCAGTACTTC; CDR3: CATSFTRGAGETQYF
D: NA; J: TRBJ1-1; size: many; V: TRBV27; DNA: TGTGCCAGCAGTTTATCGTGGGACACTGAAGCTTTCTTT; CDR3: CASSLSWDTEAFF
D: TRBD1; J: TRBJ1-3; size: many; V: TRBV13; DNA: TGTGCCAGCAGCTTTGACAGGGCCGTCTCTGGAAACACCATATATTTT; CDR3: CASSFDRAVSGNTIYF
D: NA; J: TRBJ1-6; size: NA; V: TRBV7-9; DNA: TGTGCCAGCAGCTTAGCACAGGGCCATAATTCACCCCTCCACTTT; CDR3: CASSLAQGHNSPLHF
D: NA; J: TRBJ2-7; size: NA; V: TRBV7-2; DNA: TGTGCCAGCAGGTCCGGGATGTCCTACGAGCAGTACTTC; CDR3: CASRSGMSYEQYF
D: NA; J: TRBJ1-5; size: NA; V: TRBV19; DNA: TGTGCCAGTAGTATGTGGCGGGATCAGCCCCAGCATTTT; CDR3: CASSMWRDQPQHF
D: NA; J: TRBJ1-5; size: NA; V: TRBV2; DNA: TGTGCCAGCAGTGAACAGGTAGACCAGCCCCAGCATTTT; CDR3: CASSEQVDQPQHF
D: NA; J: TRBJ2-5; size: NA; V: TRBV5-4; DNA: TGTGCCAGCAGCCGGGACCCCCATCGTGAGACCCAGTACTTC; CDR3: CASSRDPHRETQYF
D: TRBD1; J: TRBJ1-2; size: few; V: TRBV6-1; DNA: TGTGCCAGCAGTTACCGGTGGGACGAGACAGGGGCGCTGTACTATGGCTACACCTTC; CDR3: CASSYRWDETGALYYGYTF
D: TRBD1; J: TRBJ1-2; size: NA; V: TRBV7-9; DNA: TGTGCCAGCAGCAAGGGGGCAGAAGATGGCTACACCTTC; CDR3: CASSKGAEDGYTF
D: TRBD2; J: TRBJ2-7; size: NA; V: TRBV2; DNA: TGTGCCAGCAGTGAAAGGGCGGGAGTACCCTACGAGCAGTACTTC; CDR3: CASSERAGVPYEQYF
D: NA; J: TRBJ2-5; size: NA; V: TRBV24-1; DNA: TGTGCCACCAGTGCGGAGACCCAGTACTTC; CDR3: CATSAETQYF
D: NA; J: TRBJ1-6; size: few; V: TRBV15; DNA: TGTGCCACCAGCAGAGCGCCCGACCGACGGAATTCACCCCTCCACTTT; CDR3: CATSRAPDRRNSPLHF
D: TRBD1; J: TRBJ2-7; size: NA; V: TRBV6-1; DNA: TGTGCCAGCAGTTACTCCCAACAGGGGGAAAACTACGAGCAGTACTTC; CDR3: CASSYSQQGENYEQYF
D: NA; J: TRBJ1-5; size: NA; V: TRBV24-1; DNA: TGTGCCATCTCCAGACCTTGGGGCAATCAGCCCCAGCATTTT; CDR3: CAISRPWGNQPQHF
D: TRBD1; J: TRBJ2-5; size: NA; V: TRBV12-5; DNA: TGTGCTAGTGGTTTGGCAACAGGGGGGTCGGGTGAGACTCAGTACTTC; CDR3: CASGLATGGSGETQYF
D: TRBD1; J: TRBJ2-3; size: NA; V: TRBV7-9; DNA: TGTGCCAGCAGCTTAGGGGCGTCTGGGACAGGCACAGATACGCAGTATTTT; CDR3: CASSLGASGTGTDTQYF
D: NA; J: TRBJ2-1; size: NA; V: TRBV19; DNA: TGTGCCAGTAGTAATAGGGCGGCCGCGGACAATGAGCAGTTCTTC; CDR3: CASSNRAAADNEQFF
D: NA; J: TRBJ1-1; size: NA; V: TRBV24-1; DNA: TGTGCCACCAGCGAGGGTATTTTGGCTTTCTTT; CDR3: CATSEGILAFF
D: TRBD2; J: TRBJ2-3; size: NA; V: TRBV7-2; DNA: TGTGCCAGCAGCTCCGTAGCGGGGGGGCGAAATACGCAGTATTTT; CDR3: CASSSVAGGRNTQYF
D: NA; J: TRBJ1-1; size: NA; V: TRBV7-8; DNA: TGTGCCAGCAGCTTAGCGATTACTTTAGCGGGGGGGACTGAAGCTTTCTTT; CDR3: CASSLAITLAGGTEAFF